The text below deals with one TCR beta chain. Its antigen is as yet unknown. Researchers built TCR beta libraries using quantitative 5'-RACE with molecular barcodes. From the 5' RACE reads, TCRdb called clonotypes with MiXCR, one entry per CDR3 protein. The sample has roughly 700,000 distinct CDR3 sequences, around 19% seen once; the top ten hold under 20%. This specimen belongs to a study of CD8 T cells in ankylosing spondylitis. Study-level points and caveats: Relatively scarce in peripheral blood, disease-linked clones were CD8+. What seemed typical of ankylosing spondylitis blood was a TCR beta motif built from eight highly homologous variants. Reported data indicate significant enrichment of disease-linked clones within matched ankylosing spondylitis synovial fluid.

V lost 4 bases, J lost 0 bases, and 12 bases stayed unmatched. The germline CDR1 and CDR2 sequences are MGHRA and YSYEKL. The CDR3 totals 18 residues. The chain recombines TRBV4-1 with TRBJ2-3; 8 bases agree with TRBD2. Sequenced sample: blood, either unsorted or a sorted T cell fraction (not recorded which). This receptor was identified in a male donor with ankylosing spondylitis. The CDR3 DNA is TGCGCCAGCAGCCCCCGGGGGGGGGACGGACGAAGCACAGATACGCAGTATTTT. Protein sequence: CASSPRGGDGRSTDTQYF.